This T cell receptor beta chain was recorded in a study of cytomegalovirus exposure and HLA in healthy donors. Produced via immunoSEQ multiplex PCR; TCRdb's table is partial and in-frame only. The sample lists about 110,000 clones, around 95% occurring once. Germline assignment: CDR1 MDHEN and CDR2 SYDVKM. The length of the CDR3 is 14 residues. The ends were cut back, 6 bases at V and 4 bases at J, with 15 bases in the middle. The V gene is TRBV28, the J gene TRBJ1-1; D is perhaps TRBD1 (5 bases). Sequenced input: PBMCs. This clonotype was obtained from a woman between 18 and 29 years old in good health and CMV-seronegative. The CDR3 protein is CASSPREGITEAFF. The DNA for the CDR3 is TGTGCCAGCAGCCCCAGGGAGGGGATCACTGAAGCTTTCTTT.